This T cell receptor beta chain emerged from a study of T cell changes during pregnancy in multiple sclerosis. TCRdb's copy holds only in-frame clones and misses some; the assay was immunoSEQ multiplex PCR. Among tens of thousands of clones listed, approximately 90% were seen once. Germline lookup yields CDR1 MGHDK and CDR2 SYGVNS. The V end lost 6 bases, the J end lost 5 bases, and 23 bases lay between the germline ends. This CDR3 spans 17 amino acids. Sequencing used CD4+ T cells from peripheral blood mononuclear cells, obtained in the first trimester of pregnancy. This TCR derives from a female donor with multiple sclerosis, enrolled in a pregnancy study. The chain couples TRBV25-1 to TRBJ2-1; possibly TRBD2 for D (7 bases). CDR3 in DNA: TGTGCCAGCAGCCGGGGGGTTTGGGGGGCCGTTCACAATGAGCAGTTCTTC. Translating it yields CASSRGVWGAVHNEQFF.